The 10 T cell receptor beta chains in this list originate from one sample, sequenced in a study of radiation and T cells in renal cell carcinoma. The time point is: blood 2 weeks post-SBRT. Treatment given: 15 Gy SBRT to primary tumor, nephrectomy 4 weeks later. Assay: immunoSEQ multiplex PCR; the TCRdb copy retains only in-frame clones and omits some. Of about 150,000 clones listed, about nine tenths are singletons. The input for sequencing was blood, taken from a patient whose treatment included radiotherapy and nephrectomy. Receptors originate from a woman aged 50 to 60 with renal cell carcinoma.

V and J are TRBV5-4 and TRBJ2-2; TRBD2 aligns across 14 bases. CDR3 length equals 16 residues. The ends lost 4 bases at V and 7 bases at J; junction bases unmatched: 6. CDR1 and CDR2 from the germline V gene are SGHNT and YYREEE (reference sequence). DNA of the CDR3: TGTGCCAGCAGCGATAGGACTAGCGGGGGGCGCGGGGAGCTGTTTTTT. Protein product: CASSDRTSGGRGELFF. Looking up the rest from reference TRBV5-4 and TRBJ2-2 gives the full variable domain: ETGVTQSPTHLIKTRGQQVTLRCSSQSGHNTVSWYQQALGQGPQFIFQYYREEENGRGNFPPRFSGLQFPNYSSELNVNALELDDSALYLCASSDRTSGGRGELFFGEGSRLTVL.

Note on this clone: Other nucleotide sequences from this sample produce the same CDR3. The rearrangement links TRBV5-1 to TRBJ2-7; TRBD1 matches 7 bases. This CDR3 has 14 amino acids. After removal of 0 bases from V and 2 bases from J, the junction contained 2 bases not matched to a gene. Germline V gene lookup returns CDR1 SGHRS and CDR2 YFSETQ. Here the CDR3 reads CASSLGQGAYEQYF. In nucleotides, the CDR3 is TGCGCCAGCAGCTTGGGCCAGGGGGCCTACGAGCAGTACTTC.

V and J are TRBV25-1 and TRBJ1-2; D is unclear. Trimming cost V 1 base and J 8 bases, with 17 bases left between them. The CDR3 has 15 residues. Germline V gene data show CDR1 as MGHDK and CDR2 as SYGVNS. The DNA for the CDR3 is TGTGCCAGCAGTGAATTTAAAGGGCCCACCGGAGGCTACACCTTC. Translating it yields CASSEFKGPTGGYTF.

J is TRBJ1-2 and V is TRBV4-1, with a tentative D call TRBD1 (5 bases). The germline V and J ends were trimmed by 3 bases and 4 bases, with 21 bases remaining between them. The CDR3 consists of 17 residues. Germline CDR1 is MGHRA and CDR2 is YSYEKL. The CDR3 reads CASSQLDMGLSVYGYTF. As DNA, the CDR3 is TGCGCCAGCAGCCAGCTGGACATGGGACTCTCTGTCTATGGCTACACCTTC.

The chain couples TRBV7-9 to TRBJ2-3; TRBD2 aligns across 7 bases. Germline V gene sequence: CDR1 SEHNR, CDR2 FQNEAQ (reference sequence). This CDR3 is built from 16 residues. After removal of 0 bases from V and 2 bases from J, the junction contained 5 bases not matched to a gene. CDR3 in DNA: TGTGCCAGCAGCTTAGCGGGGAGGGTGGACACAGATACGCAGTATTTT. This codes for CASSLAGRVDTDTQYF.

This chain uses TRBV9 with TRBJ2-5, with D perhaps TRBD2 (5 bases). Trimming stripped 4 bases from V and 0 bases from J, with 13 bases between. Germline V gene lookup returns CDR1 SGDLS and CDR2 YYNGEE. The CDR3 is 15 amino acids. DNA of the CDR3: TGTGCCAGCAGCTACGGACGGGGAGACCAAGAGACCCAGTACTTC. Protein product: CASSYGRGDQETQYF. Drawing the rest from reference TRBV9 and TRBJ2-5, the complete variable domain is DSGVTQTPKHLITATGQRVTLRCSPRSGDLSVYWYQQSLDQGLQFLIQYYNGEERAKGNILERFSAQQFPDLHSELNLSSLELGDSALYFCASSYGRGDQETQYFGPGTRLLVL.

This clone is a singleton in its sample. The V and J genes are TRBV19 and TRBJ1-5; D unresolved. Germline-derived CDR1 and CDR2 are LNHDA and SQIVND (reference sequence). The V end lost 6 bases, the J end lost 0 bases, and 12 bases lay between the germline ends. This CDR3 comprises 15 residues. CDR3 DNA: TGTGCCAGTAGCCACGATGCTTATAGCAATCAGCCCCAGCATTTT. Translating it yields CASSHDAYSNQPQHF.

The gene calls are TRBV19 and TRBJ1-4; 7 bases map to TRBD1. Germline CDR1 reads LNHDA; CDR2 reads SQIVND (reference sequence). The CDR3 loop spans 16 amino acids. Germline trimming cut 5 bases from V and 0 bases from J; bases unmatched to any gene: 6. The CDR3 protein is CASSLLGTATNEKLFF. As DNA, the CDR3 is TGTGCCAGTAGTCTACTCGGGACAGCAACTAATGAAAAACTGTTTTTT.

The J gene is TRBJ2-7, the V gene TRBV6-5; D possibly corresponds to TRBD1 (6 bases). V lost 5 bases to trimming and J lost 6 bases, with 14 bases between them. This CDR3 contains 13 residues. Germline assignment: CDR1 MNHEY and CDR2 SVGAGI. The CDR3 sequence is CASSARDKLEQYF. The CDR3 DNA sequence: TGTGCCAGCAGTGCCCGGGACAAACTCGAGCAGTACTTC.

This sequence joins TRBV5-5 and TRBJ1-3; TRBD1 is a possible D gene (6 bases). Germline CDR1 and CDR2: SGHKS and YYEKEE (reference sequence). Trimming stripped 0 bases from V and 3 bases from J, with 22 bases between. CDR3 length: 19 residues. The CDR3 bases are TGTGCCAGCAGCTTGGCGGGCGGCAGGGGCAACATTATTGGAAACACCATATATTTT. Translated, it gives CASSLAGGRGNIIGNTIYF.